These 17 T cell receptor beta chains came from one sample sequenced in a study of cytomegalovirus exposure and HLA in healthy donors. It was with 60 Vbeta and 13 Jbeta primers that the PCR ran. Using immunoSEQ multiplex PCR, the repertoire was profiled, and TCRdb retains in-frame clones only, with some absent. The table records about 160,000 clones, 70% to 85% of them present only once. Sequencing used PBMCs. Every receptor here comes from a man aged 25-40 years in good health and CMV-seropositive.

The rearrangement uses TRBV7-9 and TRBJ2-3; 10 bases are a match to TRBD2. This CDR3 has 16 residues. With V trimmed by 3 bases and J by 2 bases, 5 bases remained unmatched. From germline, CDR1 is SEHNR and CDR2 FQNEAQ (reference sequence). The DNA for the CDR3 is TGTGCCAGCAGCTTCGTCGGACTAGCGGACACAGATACGCAGTATTTT. This encodes CASSFVGLADTDTQYF.

This chain connects TRBV19 to TRBJ2-7; D is possibly TRBD2 (5 bases). V lost 3 bases and J lost 2, with 23 bases in between. This CDR3 comprises 18 residues. The germline CDR1 and CDR2 sequences are LNHDA and SQIVND (reference sequence). CDR3 nucleotide sequence: TGTGCCAGTAGTATTGGTTGGACTGCGCGAACTCTGACCTACGAGCAGTACTTC. Its protein is CASSIGWTARTLTYEQYF.

The V and J genes are TRBV29-1 and TRBJ2-3; D uncertain. Germline values: CDR1 SQVTM, CDR2 ANQGSEA. This CDR3 comprises 13 residues. Between the trimmed V and J ends, which lost 6 bases and 5 bases, there was a span of 15 bases. CDR3 bases: TGCAGCGTCCTCGATCGGTCCGGAGATACGCAGTATTTT. It is translated as CSVLDRSGDTQYF.

This clone has a single count. V usage is TRBV2 and J usage is TRBJ2-2; TRBD1 is a possible D gene (6 bases). CDR1 is SNHLY, CDR2 FYNNEI, per germline. The length of the CDR3 is 14 residues. Trimming removed 8 bases from V and 2 bases from J, with 12 bases in between. The CDR3 spells CASRVGANTGELFF. The DNA for the CDR3 is TGTGCCAGCCGGGTGGGGGCCAACACCGGGGAGCTGTTTTTT.

The rearrangement links TRBV6-1 to TRBJ1-4, with D perhaps matching TRBD1 (6 bases). The CDR3 loop spans 11 amino acids. With 4 bases removed from V and 13 bases from J, the gap between germline ends came to 10 bases. Germline assignment: CDR1 MNHNS and CDR2 SASEGT. In nucleotides, the CDR3 is TGTGCCAGCAGTGTGGGGGCTTTACTGTTTTTT. This codes for CASSVGALLFF.

This clone was seen only once. The chain uses TRBV20-1 and TRBJ1-1; D gene unclear. The CDR3 is 11 residues long. The germline gives CDR1 DFQATT, CDR2 SNEGSKA (reference sequence). Trimming removed 3 bases at V and 8 bases at J, with 10 bases between. The CDR3 region is CSASNLREAFF. The CDR3, as DNA: TGCAGTGCTAGTAACCTCAGGGAAGCTTTCTTT.

This clone occurred a few times. V is TRBV4-1 and J is TRBJ2-3; D call uncertain. This CDR3 spans 12 amino acids. The V gene lost 3 bases and the J gene lost 4 bases, with 5 bases spanning the gap. CDR1 is MGHRA, CDR2 YSYEKL, per germline. DNA of the CDR3: TGCGCCAGCAGCCAGATAGCAGATACGCAGTATTTT. It encodes CASSQIADTQYF.

As for this clone: This specimen includes other DNA sequences encoding the same CDR3. The CDR3 is CACQTEVNSPLHF. The CDR3 coding sequence is TGTGCCTGTCAGACAGAAGTTAATTCACCCCTCCACTTT. The V gene is TRBV30, the J gene TRBJ1-6; weak D call: TRBD1 (5 bases). Trimming stripped 6 bases from V and 6 bases from J, with 12 bases between. Germline loops: CDR1 GTSNPN, CDR2 SVGIG (reference sequence). The length of the CDR3 is 13 residues.

This chain uses TRBV18 with TRBJ2-1; TRBD2 aligns across 12 bases. Germline-derived CDR1 and CDR2 are KGHSH and LQKENI. V was pared by 6 bases and J by 0 bases, with 9 bases of the junction left unmatched. This CDR3 has 18 amino acids. The CDR3 sequence: CASSYTSGGTTSYNEQFF. The DNA of the CDR3 is TGTGCCAGCTCTTACACTAGCGGGGGGACCACCTCCTACAATGAGCAGTTCTTC.

This clone has only one observation. V is TRBV5-1 and J is TRBJ2-3; 11 bases align to TRBD1. The CDR3 sequence is 14 residues long. V was pared by 4 bases and J by 2 bases, with 0 bases of the junction left unmatched. Germline CDR1 SGHRS, CDR2 YFSETQ. CDR3 region: CASSGQGATDTQYF. DNA for the CDR3: TGCGCCAGCAGCGGACAGGGGGCCACAGATACGCAGTATTTT.

The chain joins TRBV9 to TRBJ2-7; 9 bases agree with TRBD1. This CDR3 is 13 amino acids long. Germline values: CDR1 SGDLS, CDR2 YYNGEE. V was clipped by 4 bases and J by 6 bases; unmatched bases: 5. The CDR3 sequence is CASSIQGAGEQYF. CDR3 DNA sequence: TGTGCCAGCAGCATACAGGGGGCAGGCGAGCAGTACTTC.

This clone showed up just a few times. The genes are TRBV4-1 and TRBJ2-3, with 10 bases matching TRBD1. This CDR3 is 17 amino acids long. With V trimmed by 4 bases and J by 0 bases, 7 bases remained unmatched. CDR1 and CDR2 (germline): MGHRA, YSYEKL. Here the CDR3 reads CASSLSDRGASTDTQYF. The DNA of the CDR3 is TGCGCCAGCAGCCTCTCGGACAGGGGGGCTAGCACAGATACGCAGTATTTT.

V gene TRBV7-9 combines with J gene TRBJ2-2; 8 bases agree with TRBD1. V lost 2 bases, J lost 3 bases, and 2 bases stayed unmatched. The CDR3 runs to 15 residues. Per the germline V gene, CDR1 is SEHNR and CDR2 is FQNEAQ (reference sequence). The CDR3 here is CASSLSRGHTGELFF. The CDR3 DNA is TGTGCCAGCAGCTTATCCAGGGGGCACACCGGGGAGCTGTTTTTT.

The chain joins TRBV6-5 to TRBJ1-1; the D gene is possibly TRBD1 (6 bases). The CDR3 covers 12 residues. The ends were cut back, 6 bases at V and 7 bases at J, with 12 bases in the middle. Germline V gene sequence: CDR1 MNHEY, CDR2 SVGAGI. This CDR3 is CASRGQSGEAFF. The CDR3 DNA is TGTGCCAGCAGAGGACAGTCGGGTGAAGCTTTCTTT.

In its sample, this clone was seen once. A read error may produce the germline difference seen at one junction end. The J gene is TRBJ2-5, the V gene TRBV4-1, with 9 bases matching TRBD2. This CDR3 comprises 16 residues. Germline V gene data show CDR1 as MGHRA and CDR2 as YSYEKL. This CDR3 is CASSRESGDSGGPNDF. CDR3 nucleotide sequence: TGCGCCAGCAGCCGAGAATCCGGGGATAGCGGGGGCCCCAATGACTTC.

In this sample, this clone turned up once. The V call is TRBV5-6, the J call TRBJ2-7; D perhaps matches TRBD1 (6 bases). Germline V gives CDR1 SGHDT, CDR2 YYEEEE. V lost 1 base and J lost 0, with 11 bases in between. The CDR3 runs 15 residues. CDR3 amino acids: CASSLLQGSSYEQYF. In nucleotides, the CDR3 is TGTGCCAGCAGCTTGCTTCAGGGGTCCTCCTACGAGCAGTACTTC.

The chain carries TRBV5-1 and TRBJ2-7; 8 bases fit TRBD1. The V gene end was trimmed by 4 bases and the J gene end by 3 bases; junction bases not matched to a gene: 9. The CDR3 length is 15 residues. CDR1 is SGHRS, CDR2 YFSETQ, per germline. CDR3 sequence: CASSPGQGRVYEQYF. The DNA of the CDR3 is TGCGCCAGCAGCCCCGGACAGGGAAGGGTCTACGAGCAGTACTTC. Together with reference TRBV5-1 and TRBJ2-7, the CDR3 gives the full variable domain: KAGVTQTPRYLIKTRGQQVTLSCSPISGHRSVSWYQQTPGQGLQFLFEYFSETQRNKGNFPGRFSGRQFSNSRSEMNVSTLELGDSALYLCASSPGQGRVYEQYFGPGTRLTVT.